A single sample is the source of the 13 T cell receptor beta chains below, sequenced in a study of T cells after yellow fever vaccination. TCRdb ran MiXCR on the 5' RACE reads and lists one entry per CDR3 protein. Of some 400,000 distinct CDR3 sequences listed, around a sixth were seen once; the top ten hold roughly a sixth. Material: PBMCs, obtained before the yellow fever booster vaccination. The receptors here all came from a young man who received the YFV17D yellow fever vaccine.

The CDR3 coding sequence is TGTGCCAGCAGTTTGTTCCCCTCGGGGGGCTACACCTTC. Residues: CASSLFPSGGYTF. The chain uses TRBV12-3 or TRBV12-4 and TRBJ1-2; no clear D gene. The CDR3 is made up of 13 amino acids. The germline V and J ends were trimmed by 3 bases and 8 bases, with 13 bases remaining between them.

The rearrangement links TRBV15 to TRBJ1-1; 9 positions match TRBD1. Germline CDR1 reads LNHNV; CDR2 reads YYDKDF (reference sequence). V was pared by 2 bases and J by 5 bases, with 6 bases of the junction left unmatched. This CDR3 is built from 15 residues. The CDR3 loop reads CATSRPGTGMTEAFF. DNA of the CDR3: TGTGCCACCAGCAGACCGGGGACAGGGATGACTGAAGCTTTCTTT.

This clonotype was observed a handful of times. The rearrangement uses TRBV4-2 and TRBJ2-2; 14 nucleotides align to TRBD2. V gave up 3 bases and J gave up 7 bases; unmatched junction bases: 10. This CDR3 comprises 18 residues. The germline V gene has CDR1 LGHNA and CDR2 YNFKEQ. CDR3 sequence: CASSQGPGLAGENGELFF. The CDR3 bases are TGTGCCAGCAGCCAGGGCCCGGGACTAGCGGGGGAGAACGGGGAGCTGTTTTTT.

This clonotype was found a few times. The chain combines TRBV6-5 with TRBJ2-5; 10 positions agree with TRBD2. J gave up 3 bases and V 0 bases, and 4 bases lay outside the gene matches. Germline CDR1 and CDR2: MNHEY and SVGAGI. This CDR3 spans 16 amino acids. The CDR3 DNA reads as TGTGCCAGCAGTTACTCCCTAGCGGGGGCCAAAGAGACCCAGTACTTC. It specifies CASSYSLAGAKETQYF.

This sequence joins TRBV4-3 and TRBJ2-5; D possibly corresponds to TRBD2 (5 bases). The germline V and J ends were trimmed by 0 bases and 7 bases, with 15 bases remaining between them. The CDR3 contains 15 residues. Germline CDR1 is LGHNA and CDR2 is YSLEER. The CDR3 nucleotides read TGCGCCAGCAGCCAAGAATCGTCAGTTGGAGGGACCCAGTACTTC. It translates to CASSQESSVGGTQYF.

This clonotype was picked up a small number of times. The genes are TRBV6-1 and TRBJ1-5, with a weak D call TRBD1 (6 bases). CDR3 length equals 12 residues. Looked up from germline, CDR1 is MNHNS and CDR2 is SASEGT. Trimming left V 10 bases short and J 4 bases short, with 11 bases between. DNA for the CDR3: TGTGCCACAAGGGGGGTAAATCAGCCCCAGCATTTT. This encodes CATRGVNQPQHF.

In this sample, this clonotype turned up a few times. This rearrangement joins TRBV20-1 to TRBJ2-3, with D possibly being TRBD1 or TRBD2 (6 bases each). Between the trimmed V and J ends, which lost 3 bases and 3 bases, there was a span of 16 bases. The CDR3 contains 15 residues. CDR1 is DFQATT and CDR2 is SNEGSKA in the germline V gene (reference sequence). The CDR3 loop is CSASPFRRGTDTQYF. Written as DNA, the CDR3 is TGCAGTGCTAGTCCCTTTCGGAGGGGGACAGATACGCAGTATTTT.

This clonotype was detected a few times. The V and J genes are TRBV18 and TRBJ2-3, with D possibly TRBD1 on 5 matching bases. This CDR3 is 15 amino acids long. V lost 3 bases to trimming and J lost 0 bases, with 10 bases between them. Germline V CDR1 and CDR2: KGHSH, LQKENI. The CDR3 region has the DNA TGTGCCAGCTCACCCCTGTCAGGGAGCACAGATACGCAGTATTTT. It is translated as CASSPLSGSTDTQYF.

V gene TRBV5-1 combines with J gene TRBJ1-5; no firm D call. The V end was cut by 0 bases, the J end by 5 bases, with 6 bases between. This CDR3 is built from 13 residues. From germline, CDR1 is SGHRS and CDR2 YFSETQ. The CDR3 DNA reads as TGCGCCAGCAGCTTGGGGACCCATCAGCCCCAGCATTTT. This codes for CASSLGTHQPQHF.

The rearrangement uses TRBV25-1 and TRBJ2-3, with D tentatively TRBD2 (6 bases). V gave up 7 bases and J gave up 3 bases, with 17 bases separating them. Germline V lookup: CDR1 MGHDK, CDR2 SYGVNS. This CDR3 contains 15 residues. CDR3 sequence: CASTGGPRATDTQYF. For the CDR3, the DNA is TGTGCCAGCACCGGGGGACCCCGGGCTACAGATACGCAGTATTTT.

CDR3 in amino acids: CASSLDVRPTDTQYF. DNA for the CDR3: TGCGCCAGCAGCTTGGATGTTCGCCCCACAGATACGCAGTATTTT. The gene calls are TRBV5-1 and TRBJ2-3, with no clear D. V gave up 0 bases and J gave up 2 bases, with 10 bases separating them. This CDR3 is built from 15 residues. Germline V lookup: CDR1 SGHRS, CDR2 YFSETQ.

The chain uses TRBV9 and TRBJ2-3; TRBD1 matches at 8 bases. The germline V gene encodes CDR1 SGDLS and CDR2 YYNGEE. The CDR3 consists of 16 residues. The V and J ends lost 0 bases and 2 bases, in that order; junction bases with no gene match: 5. The CDR3 is CASSVGTGTSTDTQYF. In DNA, the CDR3 is TGTGCCAGCAGCGTAGGGACAGGGACCTCCACAGATACGCAGTATTTT.

This clonotype has a count of ten or more. CDR3 sequence reads: CSARVRNQPQHF. The CDR3 DNA sequence: TGCAGTGCTAGAGTTAGGAATCAGCCCCAGCATTTT. This chain links TRBV20-1 with TRBJ1-5; D is ambiguous. V shed 1 base and J shed 4 bases, with 5 bases lying between them. The CDR3 spans 12 residues. Germline V gene sequence: CDR1 DFQATT, CDR2 SNEGSKA (reference sequence).